The rows below give T cell receptor beta chains drawn from one sample of a study of CD8 T cells in ankylosing spondylitis. TCRdb recomputed calls from the 5' RACE reads with MiXCR, one row per CDR3 protein. The data hold over 450,000 distinct CDR3 sequences, with about 13% observed a single time. Specimen: blood, either unsorted or a sorted T cell fraction (not recorded which). The receptors stem from a male donor with ankylosing spondylitis. The CDR3 runs from the conserved cysteine through the conserved F or W. A D gene is named only where the DNA matches it firmly. For some rows the clone size is stated as once, few or many, or as a class when expanded; others skip it.

V gene	D gene	J gene	clone size	CDR3 DNA	CDR3 protein
TRBV6-1	-	TRBJ2-1	-	TGTGCCGTGGCGCGACTATCCTCCTACAATGAGCAGTTCTTC	CAVARLSSYNEQFF
TRBV11-2	TRBD1	TRBJ2-1	-	TGTGCCAGCAGCTATAGACCGACAGGGTTGTACAATGAGCAGTTCTTC	CASSYRPTGLYNEQFF
TRBV7-2	TRBD2	TRBJ2-3	-	TGTGCCAGCAGCCCCGGGGGGAGCGGGATAGGTACGCAGTATTTT	CASSPGGSGIGTQYF
TRBV3-1	-	TRBJ2-2	many	TGTGCCAGCAGCCGGCTAAACACCGGGGAGCTGTTTTTT	CASSRLNTGELFF
TRBV3-1	-	TRBJ2-3	few	TGTGCCAGCAGCCTTCCCGGGACTGGCACAGATACGCAGTATTTT	CASSLPGTGTDTQYF
TRBV7-2	TRBD1	TRBJ2-3	-	TGTGCCAGCAGCCCCCCGGGGACAGGGACCACAGATACGCAGTATTTT	CASSPPGTGTTDTQYF
TRBV20-1	TRBD2	TRBJ2-2	-	TGCAGTGCTAGAGATCCGAGGCGGGGGGCGGGAACCGGGGAGCTGTTTTTT	CSARDPRRGAGTGELFF
TRBV5-1	-	TRBJ2-3	-	TGCGCCAGCAGCTTCGCTCTAGTCCCAGATACGCAGTATTTT	CASSFALVPDTQYF
TRBV7-9	TRBD2	TRBJ2-1	few	TGTGCCAGCACCCCCCTAGCGGGTTACAATGAGCAGTTCTTC	CASTPLAGYNEQFF
TRBV20-1	-	TRBJ1-5	-	TGCAGTGCTAACAGGGAGCGCAATCAGCCCCAGCATTTT	CSANRERNQPQHF